This T cell receptor beta chain appears in the sequencing data of a study of beta chain features in type 1 diabetes. Points from the study as a whole: Insertions were fewer and deletions more numerous at VDJ junctions in type 1 diabetes patients. Shortening that was moderate but significant affected the TCRB CDR3s of Type 1 diabetes patients in all four CD4+ subsets. Compared to healthy donors, patients appeared to have naive, central memory and Treg TCRB repertoires that were more alike.

Expressed TCRB transcripts were sequenced after all isolated RNA was converted to cDNA. Using immunoSEQ multiplex PCR, the repertoire was profiled, and TCRdb retains in-frame clones only, with some absent. The table includes about 160,000 clones, roughly 59% detected once. Concerning this clone itself: Its target is not known. The junction and the germline gene differ at one end; a read error may be behind it.

The sequence was obtained from a man aged 30-40 years with type 1 diabetes. Sequencing was carried out using naive CD4+ T cells from blood.

CDR3 nucleotide sequence: TGTGCCAGCAGCGGGACAGGGTGGTGGAACAGTGAAGCTTTCTTT. This gives the protein CASSGTGWWNSEAFF. This chain connects TRBV9 to TRBJ1-1; 8 bases map to TRBD1. The germline gives CDR1 SGDLS, CDR2 YYNGEE. There are 15 residues in the CDR3.